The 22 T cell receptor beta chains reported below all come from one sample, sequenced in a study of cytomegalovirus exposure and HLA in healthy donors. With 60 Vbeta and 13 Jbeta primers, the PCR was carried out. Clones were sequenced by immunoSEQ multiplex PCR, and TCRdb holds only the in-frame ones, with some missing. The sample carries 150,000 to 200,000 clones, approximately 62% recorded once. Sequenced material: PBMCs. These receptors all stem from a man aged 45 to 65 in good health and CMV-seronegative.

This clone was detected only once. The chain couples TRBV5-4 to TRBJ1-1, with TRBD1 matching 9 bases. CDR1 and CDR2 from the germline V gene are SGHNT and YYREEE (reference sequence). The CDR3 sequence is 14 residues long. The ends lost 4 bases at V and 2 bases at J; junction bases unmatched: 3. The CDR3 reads CASSETGGNTEAFF. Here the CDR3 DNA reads TGTGCCAGCAGCGAGACAGGGGGAAACACTGAAGCTTTCTTT.

CDR3 nucleotide sequence: TGCGCCAGCAGCTTGCAGCCTAGCGGGGGGGCCGGGGAGCTGTTTTTT. Amino acids: CASSLQPSGGAGELFF. This chain joins TRBV5-1 and TRBJ2-2, with TRBD2 identical over 12 bases. Germline V CDR1 and CDR2: SGHRS, YFSETQ. V shed 1 base, J shed 6 bases, and the junction held 4 bases outside the gene matches. There are 16 residues in the CDR3.

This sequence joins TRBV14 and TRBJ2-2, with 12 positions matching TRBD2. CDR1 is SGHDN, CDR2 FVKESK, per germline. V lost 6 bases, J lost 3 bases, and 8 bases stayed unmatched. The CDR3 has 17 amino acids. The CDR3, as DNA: TGTGCCAGCAGTCGAGCCGGACTAGCGGGACACACCGGGGAGCTGTTTTTT. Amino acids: CASSRAGLAGHTGELFF.

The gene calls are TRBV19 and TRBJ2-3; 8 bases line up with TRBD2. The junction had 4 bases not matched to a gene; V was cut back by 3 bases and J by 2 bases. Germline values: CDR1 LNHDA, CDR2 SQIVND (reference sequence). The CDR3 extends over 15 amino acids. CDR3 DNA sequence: TGTGCCAGTAGTATTAGCGGGGTGTCCACAGATACGCAGTATTTT. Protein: CASSISGVSTDTQYF.

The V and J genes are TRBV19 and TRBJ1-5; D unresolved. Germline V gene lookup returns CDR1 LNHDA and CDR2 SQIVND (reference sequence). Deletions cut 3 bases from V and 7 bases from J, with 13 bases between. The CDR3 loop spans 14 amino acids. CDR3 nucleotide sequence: TGTGCCAGTAGTATCGGGGTTGGCGGGCAGCCCCAGCATTTT. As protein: CASSIGVGGQPQHF.

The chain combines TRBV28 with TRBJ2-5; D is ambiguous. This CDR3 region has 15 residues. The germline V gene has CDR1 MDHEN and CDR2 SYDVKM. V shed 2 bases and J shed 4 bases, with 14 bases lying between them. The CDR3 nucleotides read TGTGCCAGCAGTTTAGAATCCACGGGTGGAGAGACCCAGTACTTC. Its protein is CASSLESTGGETQYF.

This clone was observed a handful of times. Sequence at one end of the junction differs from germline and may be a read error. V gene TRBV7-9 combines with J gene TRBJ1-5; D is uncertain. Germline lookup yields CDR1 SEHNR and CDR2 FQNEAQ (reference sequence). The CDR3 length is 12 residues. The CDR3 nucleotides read TGTTCCAGCAGCCCAGGCCTGGGGCCCCAGCATTTT. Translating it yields CSSSPGLGPQHF. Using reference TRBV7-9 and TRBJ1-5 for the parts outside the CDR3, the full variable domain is DTGVSQNPRHKITKRGQNVTFRCDPISEHNRLYWYRQTLGQGPEFLTYFQNEAQLEKSRLLSDRFSAERPKGSFSTLEIQRTEQGDSAMYLCSSSPGLGPQHFGDGTRLSIL.

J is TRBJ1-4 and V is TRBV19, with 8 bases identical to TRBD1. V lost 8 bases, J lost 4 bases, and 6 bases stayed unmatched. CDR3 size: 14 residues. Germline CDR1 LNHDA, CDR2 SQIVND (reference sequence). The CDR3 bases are TGTGCCAGTGCCGACAGGGGCGGTAATGAAAAACTGTTTTTT. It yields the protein CASADRGGNEKLFF. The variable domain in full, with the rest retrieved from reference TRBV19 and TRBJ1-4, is DGGITQSPKYLFRKEGQNVTLSCEQNLNHDAMYWYRQDPGQGLRLIYYSQIVNDFQKGDIAEGYSVSREKKESFPLTVTSAQKNPTAFYLCASADRGGNEKLFFGSGTQLSVL.

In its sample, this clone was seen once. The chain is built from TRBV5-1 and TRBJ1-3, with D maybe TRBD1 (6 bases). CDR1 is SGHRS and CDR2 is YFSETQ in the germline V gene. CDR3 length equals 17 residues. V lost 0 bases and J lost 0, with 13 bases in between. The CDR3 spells CASSLGGGVSSGNTIYF. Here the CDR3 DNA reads TGCGCCAGCAGCTTGGGGGGGGGCGTCAGCTCTGGAAACACCATATATTTT.

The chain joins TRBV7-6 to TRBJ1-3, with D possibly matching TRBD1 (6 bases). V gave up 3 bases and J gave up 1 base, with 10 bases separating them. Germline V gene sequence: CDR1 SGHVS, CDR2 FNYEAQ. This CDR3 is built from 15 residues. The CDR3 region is CASSLGTFSGNTIYF. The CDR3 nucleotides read TGTGCCAGCAGCTTGGGGACATTTTCTGGAAACACCATATATTTT.

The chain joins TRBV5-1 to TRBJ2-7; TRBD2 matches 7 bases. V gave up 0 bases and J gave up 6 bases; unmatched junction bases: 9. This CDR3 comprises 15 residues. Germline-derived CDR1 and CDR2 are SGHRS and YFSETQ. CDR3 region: CASSLGGGGEGEQYF. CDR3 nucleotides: TGCGCCAGCAGCTTGGGCGGGGGAGGCGAAGGCGAGCAGTACTTC.

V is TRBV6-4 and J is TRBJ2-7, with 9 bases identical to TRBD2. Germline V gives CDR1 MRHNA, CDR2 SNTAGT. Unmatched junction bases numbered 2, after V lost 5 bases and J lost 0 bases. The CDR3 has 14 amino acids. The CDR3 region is CASSNSGGSYEQYF. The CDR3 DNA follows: TGTGCCAGCAGTAATAGCGGGGGCTCCTACGAGCAGTACTTC.

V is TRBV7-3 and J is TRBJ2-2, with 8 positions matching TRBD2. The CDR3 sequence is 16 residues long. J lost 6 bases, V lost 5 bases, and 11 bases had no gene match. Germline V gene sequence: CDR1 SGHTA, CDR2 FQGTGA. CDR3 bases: TGTGCCAGCAGCCCCCTAGACGGGGGGGCCTCCGGGGAGCTGTTTTTT. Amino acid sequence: CASSPLDGGASGELFF.

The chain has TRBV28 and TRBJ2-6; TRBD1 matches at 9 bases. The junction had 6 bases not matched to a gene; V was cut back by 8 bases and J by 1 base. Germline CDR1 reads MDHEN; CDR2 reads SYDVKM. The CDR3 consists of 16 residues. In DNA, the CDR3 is TGTGCCAGCCGAACAGGGGGCAGGTCTGGGGCCAACGTCCTGACTTTC. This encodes CASRTGGRSGANVLTF.

For the CDR3, the DNA is TGTGCCATCAGTGAGTCGACAGGGAAGACTGAAGCTTTCTTT. It yields the protein CAISESTGKTEAFF. The chain carries TRBV10-3 and TRBJ1-1; 7 bases map to TRBD1. With 0 bases clipped from V and 5 bases from J, the junction kept 3 bases outside the gene matches. The germline V gene has CDR1 ENHRY and CDR2 SYGVKD. This CDR3 has 14 amino acids.

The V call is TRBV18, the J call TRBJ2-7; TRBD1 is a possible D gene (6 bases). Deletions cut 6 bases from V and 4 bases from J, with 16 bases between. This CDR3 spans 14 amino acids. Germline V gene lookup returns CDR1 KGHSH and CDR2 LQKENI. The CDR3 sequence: CASSLGTQGYEQYF. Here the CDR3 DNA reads TGTGCCAGCTCCCTCGGGACACAGGGTTACGAGCAGTACTTC.

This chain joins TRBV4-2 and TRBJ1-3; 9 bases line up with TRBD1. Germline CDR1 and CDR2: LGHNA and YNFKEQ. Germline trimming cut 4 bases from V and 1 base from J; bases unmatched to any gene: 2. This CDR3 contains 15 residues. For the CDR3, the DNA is TGTGCCAGCAGCCGAGGACAGGGGTCTGGAAACACCATATATTTT. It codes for CASSRGQGSGNTIYF.

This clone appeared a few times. The CDR3 is CASSLFHQGTGDYGYTF. The CDR3 DNA follows: TGTGCCAGCAGCCTATTCCACCAGGGGACAGGCGACTATGGCTACACCTTC. The V and J genes are TRBV28 and TRBJ1-2; 8 bases agree with TRBD1. The J segment lost 3 bases and the V segment lost 6 bases, leaving 15 bases of the junction unmatched. The CDR3 is 17 amino acids. CDR1 and CDR2 (germline): MDHEN, SYDVKM.

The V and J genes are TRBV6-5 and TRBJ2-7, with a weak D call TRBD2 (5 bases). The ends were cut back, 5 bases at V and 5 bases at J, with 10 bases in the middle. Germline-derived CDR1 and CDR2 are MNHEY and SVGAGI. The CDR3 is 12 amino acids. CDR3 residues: CASSLTGNEQYF. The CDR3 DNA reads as TGTGCCAGCAGTCTTACGGGGAACGAGCAGTACTTC.

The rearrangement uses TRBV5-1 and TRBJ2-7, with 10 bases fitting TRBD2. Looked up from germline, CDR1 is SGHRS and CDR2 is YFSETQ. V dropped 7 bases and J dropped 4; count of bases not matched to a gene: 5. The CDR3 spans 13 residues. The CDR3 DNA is TGCGCCAGCGCGGATAGCGGGGGGTACGAGCAGTACTTC. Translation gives CASADSGGYEQYF.

The CDR3 sequence: CASSDNRGYRSNQPQHF. CDR3 coding DNA: TGTGCCAGCAGTGATAACAGGGGATACAGAAGCAATCAGCCCCAGCATTTT. The J gene is TRBJ1-5, the V gene TRBV6-1, with 7 positions matching TRBD1. This CDR3 contains 17 residues. The germline gives CDR1 MNHNS, CDR2 SASEGT. The V gene end was trimmed by 3 bases and the J gene end by 1 base; junction bases not matched to a gene: 9.

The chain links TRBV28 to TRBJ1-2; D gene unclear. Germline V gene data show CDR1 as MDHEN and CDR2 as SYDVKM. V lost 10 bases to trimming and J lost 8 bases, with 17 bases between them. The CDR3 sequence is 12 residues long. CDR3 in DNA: TGTGCCATCCTTCAGCGGGGTGGCGGCTACACCTTC. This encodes CAILQRGGGYTF.